This T cell receptor (beta chain) was identified in a study of T cell responses to AZD1222 COVID-19 vaccine. Study-wide results and limits: The breadth and depth of Spike-specific TCRs increased once two AZD1222 doses had been given. AZD1222 recipients seropositive at baseline numbered only six.

Germline V gives CDR1 KGHDR, CDR2 SFDVKD. This CDR3 region has 14 residues. V was cut by 3 bases and J by 0 bases, with 8 bases left in between. As to this clone: Its antigen is currently unknown.

The repertoire was sequenced with immunoSEQ multiplex PCR; TCRdb's copy has only in-frame clones and lacks some. The sample has approximately 77,000 clones, roughly 88% seen once. This TCR derives from an adult who received the AZD1222 COVID-19 vaccine. V is TRBV24-1 and J is TRBJ2-7, with D perhaps assigned TRBD1 or TRBD2 (5 bases each). This specimen was peripheral blood, taken 28 days after the second AZD1222 dose. The CDR3 loop reads CATSDRGDSYEQYF. In nucleotides, the CDR3 is TGTGCCACCAGTGATAGAGGGGACTCCTACGAGCAGTACTTC.